This T cell receptor (beta chain) was documented in a study of blood T cells in healthy people across ages. Study conclusions and caveats: The unknown donor CMV status may have confounded expanded clonotype changes. Per million T cells, the diversity of TCR beta decreased roughly linearly as age advanced.

The CDR3 runs to 15 residues. V shed 0 bases, J shed 11 bases, and the junction held 7 bases outside the gene matches. Sample-barcoded 5' priming and a J-beta primer mix drove a second PCR of roughly 6 to 12 cycles. CDR3-containing paired-end reads numbered at least 2.5 million in each sample. Each CDR3 protein gets one entry after TCRdb re-called the 5' RACE reads with MiXCR. The table includes 730,000 or so distinct CDR3 sequences, approximately 40% detected once. Comment on this clonotype: Its antigen is as yet unknown.

The receptor comes from a man at least 80 years old in good health. The chain recombines TRBV12-3 or TRBV12-4 with TRBJ2-1, with TRBD2 identical over 10 bases. Sequences were obtained from blood. The CDR3 spells CASSLASLAGDKQFF. DNA for the CDR3: TGTGCCAGCAGTTTAGCGAGTCTAGCGGGAGACAAGCAGTTCTTC.